The 6 T cell receptor beta chains listed next were all sequenced from one sample in a study of blood T cell repertoires in COVID-19. Sequencing used immunoSEQ multiplex PCR; TCRdb keeps in-frame clones, though not all of them. The data show around 88,000 clones, with 90% seen just once and 1.7% held by the top ten. Material for sequencing was peripheral blood. These receptor sequences come from a man in his 60s with acute or convalescent COVID-19.

The rearrangement links TRBV6-1 to TRBJ1-3; TRBD1 matches at 9 bases. J was trimmed by 2 bases and V by 2 bases; bases with no gene match: 4. Germline lookup yields CDR1 MNHNS and CDR2 SASEGT. The CDR3 loop spans 16 amino acids. CDR3 sequence: CASSETGGLTGNTIYF. CDR3 in DNA: TGTGCCAGCAGTGAAACAGGGGGCTTGACTGGAAACACCATATATTTT.

This clone was counted between two and nine times. The J gene is TRBJ2-7, the V gene TRBV6-2 or TRBV6-3; D is unclear. V was pared by 4 bases and J by 5 bases, with 15 bases between. Looked up from germline, CDR1 is MNHEY and CDR2 is SVGEGT. This CDR3 region has 14 residues. The CDR3 protein is CASSSALRNDEQYF. In nucleotides, the CDR3 is TGTGCCAGCAGTTCCGCGTTGCGTAATGACGAGCAGTACTTC.

This chain connects TRBV28 to TRBJ1-2; D is perhaps TRBD1 (6 bases). The CDR3 spans 14 residues. The germline V gene encodes CDR1 MDHEN and CDR2 SYDVKM. V dropped 6 bases and J dropped 0 bases, with 11 bases sitting between them. The CDR3 DNA sequence: TGTGCCAGCAGGGGGGGGCAGCCTAACTATGGCTACACCTTC. This gives the protein CASRGGQPNYGYTF.

This clone has a single count. The chain has TRBV11-3 and TRBJ1-5; D is unresolved. The CDR3 totals 13 residues. The V and J ends lost 0 bases and 7 bases respectively, with 7 bases between them. Germline V gene lookup returns CDR1 SGHNT and CDR2 YENEEA. CDR3: CASSLDGGQPQHF. CDR3 coding DNA: TGTGCCAGCAGCTTAGATGGAGGACAGCCCCAGCATTTT.

The genes are TRBV18 and TRBJ1-6, with D unresolved. The CDR3 spans 15 residues. The germline gives CDR1 KGHSH, CDR2 LQKENI. The ends were cut back, 4 bases at V and 4 bases at J, with 11 bases in the middle. CDR3 protein: CASSLLGDYNSPLHF. In DNA form, the CDR3 reads TGTGCCAGCTCACTGCTCGGGGATTATAATTCACCCCTCCACTTT.

J is TRBJ2-3 and V is TRBV11-2; D is unresolved. V was shortened by 5 bases and J by 0 bases, with 12 bases between the two germline ends. The CDR3 has 15 residues. Germline V gene sequence: CDR1 SGHAT, CDR2 FQNNGV. CDR3 in amino acids: CASSRTWSSTDTQYF. Here the CDR3 DNA reads TGTGCCAGCAGCCGAACTTGGTCTAGCACAGATACGCAGTATTTT.